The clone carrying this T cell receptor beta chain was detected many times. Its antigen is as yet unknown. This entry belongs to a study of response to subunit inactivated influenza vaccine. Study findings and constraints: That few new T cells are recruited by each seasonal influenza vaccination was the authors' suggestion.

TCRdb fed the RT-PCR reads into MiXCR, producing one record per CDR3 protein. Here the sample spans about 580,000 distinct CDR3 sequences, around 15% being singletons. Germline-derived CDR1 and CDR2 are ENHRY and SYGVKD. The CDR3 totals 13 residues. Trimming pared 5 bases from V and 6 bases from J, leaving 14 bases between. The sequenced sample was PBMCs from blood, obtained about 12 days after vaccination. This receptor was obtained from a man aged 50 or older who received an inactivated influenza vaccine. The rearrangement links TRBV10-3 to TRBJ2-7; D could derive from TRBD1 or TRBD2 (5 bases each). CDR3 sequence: CAISSGTGGEQYF. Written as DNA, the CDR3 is TGTGCCATCAGTTCCGGGACCGGAGGCGAGCAGTACTTC.